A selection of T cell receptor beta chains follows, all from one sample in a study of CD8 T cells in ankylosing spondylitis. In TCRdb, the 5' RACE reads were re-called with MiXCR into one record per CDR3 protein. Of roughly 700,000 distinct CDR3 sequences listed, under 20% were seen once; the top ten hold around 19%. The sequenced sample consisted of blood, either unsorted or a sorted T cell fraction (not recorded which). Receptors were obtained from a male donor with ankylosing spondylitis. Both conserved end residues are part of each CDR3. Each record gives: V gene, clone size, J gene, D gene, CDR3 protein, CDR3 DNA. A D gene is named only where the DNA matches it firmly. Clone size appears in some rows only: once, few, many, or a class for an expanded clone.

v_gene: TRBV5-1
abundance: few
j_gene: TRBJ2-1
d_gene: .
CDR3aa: CASSLGRVNEQFF
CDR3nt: TGCGCCAGCAGCTTAGGCAGGGTGAATGAGCAGTTCTTC

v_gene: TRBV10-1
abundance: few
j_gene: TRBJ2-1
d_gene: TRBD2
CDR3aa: CASSRLAGPQDNEQFF
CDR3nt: TGCGCCAGCAGCAGACTAGCGGGACCCCAGGACAATGAGCAGTTCTTC

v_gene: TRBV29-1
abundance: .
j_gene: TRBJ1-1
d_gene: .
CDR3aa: CSVGVLTANTEAFF
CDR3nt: TGCAGCGTTGGGGTATTGACAGCGAACACTGAAGCTTTCTTT

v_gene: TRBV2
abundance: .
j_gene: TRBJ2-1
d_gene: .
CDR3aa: CASSEVAGLHNNEQFF
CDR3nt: TGTGCCAGCAGTGAAGTTGCGGGTTTACACAACAATGAGCAGTTCTTC

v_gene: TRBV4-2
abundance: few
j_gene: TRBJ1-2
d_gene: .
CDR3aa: CASNGGPSNYGYTF
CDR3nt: TGTGCCAGCAACGGGGGCCCTTCTAACTATGGCTACACCTTC

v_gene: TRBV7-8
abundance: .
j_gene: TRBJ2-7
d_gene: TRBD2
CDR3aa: CASSLRRELYEQYF
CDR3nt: TGTGCCAGCAGCCTTCGGCGGGAGCTTTACGAGCAGTACTTC

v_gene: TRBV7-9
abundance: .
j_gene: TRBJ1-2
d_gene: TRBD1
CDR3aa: CASSLSGTVVNNYGYTF
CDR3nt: TGTGCCAGCAGCCTTTCAGGGACAGTCGTTAATAACTATGGCTACACCTTC

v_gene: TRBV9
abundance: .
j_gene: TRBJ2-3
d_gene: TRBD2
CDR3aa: CASSPSAGPRTDTQYF
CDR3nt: TGTGCCAGCAGCCCTTCAGCGGGACCCCGGACAGATACGCAGTATTTT

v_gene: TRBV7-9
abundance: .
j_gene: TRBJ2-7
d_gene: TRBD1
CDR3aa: CASSLVGGQGSEYF
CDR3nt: TGTGCCAGCAGCTTAGTGGGGGGACAGGGCTCCGAGTACTTC

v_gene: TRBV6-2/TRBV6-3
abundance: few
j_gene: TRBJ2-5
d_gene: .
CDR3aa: CASGIYQETQYF
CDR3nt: TGTGCCTCCGGGATCTACCAAGAGACCCAGTACTTC

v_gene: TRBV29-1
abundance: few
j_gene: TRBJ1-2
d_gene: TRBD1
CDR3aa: CSASGGAYGYTF
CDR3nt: TGCAGCGCCTCAGGGGGCGCCTATGGCTACACCTTC

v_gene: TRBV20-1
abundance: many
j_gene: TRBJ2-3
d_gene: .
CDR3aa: CSAPKGGTDTQYF
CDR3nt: TGCAGTGCTCCCAAGGGCGGGACAGATACGCAGTATTTT

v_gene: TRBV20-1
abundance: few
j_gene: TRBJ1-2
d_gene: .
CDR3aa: CSAREREGYGYTF
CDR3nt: TGCAGTGCTAGAGAACGGGAAGGCTATGGCTACACCTTC

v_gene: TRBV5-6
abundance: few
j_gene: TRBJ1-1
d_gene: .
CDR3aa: CASSWGPTGTTEAFF
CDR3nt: TGTGCCAGCAGCTGGGGTCCCACAGGGACCACTGAAGCTTTCTTT

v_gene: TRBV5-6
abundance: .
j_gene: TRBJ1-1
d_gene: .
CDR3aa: CASRPGLHPMNTEAFF
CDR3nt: TGTGCCAGCAGGCCTGGACTCCACCCTATGAACACTGAAGCTTTCTTT

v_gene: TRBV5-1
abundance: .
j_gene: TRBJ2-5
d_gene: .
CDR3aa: CASSFEGGKETQYF
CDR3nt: TGCGCCAGCAGCTTCGAGGGGGGAAAAGAGACCCAGTACTTC

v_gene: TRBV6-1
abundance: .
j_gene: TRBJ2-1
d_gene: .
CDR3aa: CASSRIPPSYNEQFF
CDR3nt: TGTGCCAGCAGTCGGATCCCCCCCTCCTACAATGAGCAGTTCTTC

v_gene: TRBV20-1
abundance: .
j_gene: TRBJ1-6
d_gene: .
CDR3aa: CSAMSGVDSPLHF
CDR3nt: TGCAGTGCTATGTCAGGGGTTGATTCACCCCTCCACTTT